At least ten counts were recorded for the clone carrying this TCR beta chain. Antigen specificity is unknown. The data stem from a study of T cell repertoires in cytomegalovirus infection. Study at large: Used in the study were CMV epitopes, some recently identified and HLA-C-restricted, others well-studied and HLA-B-restricted. The study, taken as a whole, reports: Dominant in the ex vivo response were TCR beta clonotypes restricted by HLA-C and specific for CMV. The study identified carriers of CMV plus the relevant HLA from cumulative public TCR beta family frequency.

Each CDR3 protein gets one entry after TCRdb re-called the reads with MiXCR. In the table there are 200,000 to 250,000 distinct CDR3 sequences, around 35% of which are singletons. CDR3 length equals 15 residues. Germline V gene data show CDR1 as SEHNR and CDR2 as FQNEAQ (reference sequence). V lost 5 bases and J lost 5; bases outside the gene matches: 8. The J gene is TRBJ2-1, the V gene TRBV7-9; 8 nucleotides align to TRBD1. The source of this sequence is a human donor in good health (CMV status not recorded). Some clones in this sample may be carry-over from other donors' samples. The sample consisted of CD8+ T cells from cultured PBMCs, taken from culture after CMV antigen stimulation. The CDR3 protein is CASSTGTGDNNEQFF. The CDR3 DNA reads as TGTGCCAGCAGCACCGGGACAGGCGATAACAATGAGCAGTTCTTC.